This passage covers 15 T cell receptor beta chains from one sample sequenced in a study of shared clonotypes between healthy human individuals. Profiled with immunoSEQ multiplex PCR; TCRdb holds only in-frame clones, not every one. The profile shows more than 400,000 clones, 90% to 97% of them singletons. The sequenced sample consisted of naive CD4+ T cells sorted from blood. Subset noted: CD45RA+ positively selected. These receptors were obtained from a woman in her 30s in good health.

This clone has just one count. The CDR3 bases are TGTGCCTGGAGTGAATCGGGGCCTTCGGCTTTCTTT. Translation gives CAWSESGPSAFF. The chain uses TRBV30 and TRBJ1-1; TRBD1 might be the D (5 bases). CDR3 length equals 12 residues. Trimming cost V 1 base and J 11 bases, with 14 bases left between them. Germline V gives CDR1 GTSNPN, CDR2 SVGIG (reference sequence).

On this clone: In the same sample, other DNA sequences code for this CDR3. CDR3 nucleotide sequence: TGTGCCAGCAGTCCCGGACAGGGGGCCTACGAGCAGTACTTC. Amino acids: CASSPGQGAYEQYF. The chain joins TRBV28 to TRBJ2-7, with 10 bases aligning to TRBD1. After removal of 5 bases from V and 2 bases from J, the junction contained 3 bases not matched to a gene. Germline V gene lookup returns CDR1 MDHEN and CDR2 SYDVKM. The CDR3 covers 14 residues.

The chain recombines TRBV5-6 with TRBJ2-5, with 7 bases matching TRBD2. Gene TRBJ2-7 matches the end of the DNA better, so the J call may be wrong. The CDR3 spans 13 residues. Germline lookup yields CDR1 SGHDT and CDR2 YYEEEE. The CDR3 protein is CASNRGRAYEQYF. The CDR3 DNA sequence: TGTGCCAGCAACCGGGGGAGGGCCTACGAGCAGTACTTC.

J is TRBJ1-1 and V is TRBV6-1; TRBD1 matches at 12 bases. The V gene end was trimmed by 3 bases and the J gene end by 0 bases; junction bases not matched to a gene: 5. Germline-derived CDR1 and CDR2 are MNHNS and SASEGT. The CDR3 runs 17 residues. CDR3 nucleotide sequence: TGTGCCAGCAGTGATCGGGACAGGGGGCCAATGAACACTGAAGCTTTCTTT. Residues: CASSDRDRGPMNTEAFF.

About this clone: The identical CDR3 is also encoded by other nucleotide sequences in the sample. The chain joins TRBV7-6 to TRBJ1-1; unclear D gene. Germline CDR1 SGHVS, CDR2 FNYEAQ. This CDR3 has 14 amino acids. Deletions cut 5 bases from V and 0 bases from J, with 10 bases between. CDR3 loop: CASSLGSMNTEAFF. In nucleotides, the CDR3 is TGTGCCAGCAGCCTGGGTTCTATGAACACTGAAGCTTTCTTT.

The V and J genes are TRBV2 and TRBJ2-3; D may be TRBD2 (5 bases). This CDR3 contains 15 residues. Between the trimmed V and J ends, which lost 7 bases and 0 bases, there was a span of 14 bases. The germline V gene encodes CDR1 SNHLY and CDR2 FYNNEI. The CDR3 DNA follows: TGTGCCAGCACCCCCGGCGGGTTGAGCACAGATACGCAGTATTTT. It codes for CASTPGGLSTDTQYF.

The sample holds one count of this clone. The gene calls are TRBV28 and TRBJ1-2; 7 positions agree with TRBD1. The CDR3 contains 17 residues. Germline V lookup: CDR1 MDHEN, CDR2 SYDVKM. The ends lost 6 bases at V and 1 base at J; junction bases unmatched: 14. DNA of the CDR3: TGTGCCAGCAGGGGATCGAACAGGGGTGGGAGTAACTATGGCTACACCTTC. Its translation is CASRGSNRGGSNYGYTF.

The rearrangement links TRBV19 to TRBJ2-5; 13 nucleotides match TRBD2. The length of the CDR3 is 16 residues. J gave up 5 bases and V 3 bases, and 6 bases lay outside the gene matches. Germline V gene lookup returns CDR1 LNHDA and CDR2 SQIVND (reference sequence). In DNA, the CDR3 is TGTGCCAGTAGTATCGGACTAGCGGGAGTGGGGGAGACCCAGTACTTC. Residues: CASSIGLAGVGETQYF.

This chain links TRBV28 with TRBJ1-2, with 12 positions matching TRBD1. The CDR3 runs to 13 residues. V was pared by 9 bases and J by 4 bases, with 3 bases of the junction left unmatched. Germline V CDR1 and CDR2: MDHEN, SYDVKM. CDR3 amino acids: CASGTGGPYGYTF. CDR3 DNA sequence: TGTGCCAGTGGGACAGGGGGCCCCTATGGCTACACCTTC.

V gene TRBV5-1 combines with J gene TRBJ2-5; 8 nucleotides agree with TRBD1. V dropped 4 bases and J dropped 2; count of bases not matched to a gene: 16. Germline CDR1 and CDR2: SGHRS and YFSETQ. CDR3 length equals 18 residues. CDR3 amino acids: CASSPTSGTQGVQETQYF. CDR3 in DNA: TGCGCCAGCAGCCCAACCAGTGGGACACAGGGGGTTCAAGAGACCCAGTACTTC.

The V gene is TRBV19, the J gene TRBJ1-5, with D unclear. Trimming shortened V by 1 base and J by 5 bases, and 3 bases separated the two germline ends. There are 12 residues in the CDR3. The V gene's germline CDR1 is LNHDA and CDR2 SQIVND (reference sequence). CDR3 protein: CASSIVDQPQHF. The CDR3 DNA sequence: TGTGCCAGTAGTATAGTGGATCAGCCCCAGCATTTT.

The chain carries TRBV19 and TRBJ1-5; 11 bases map to TRBD1. The V segment lost 5 bases and the J segment 1 base; nucleotides outside the gene matches: 4. Germline CDR1 reads LNHDA; CDR2 reads SQIVND (reference sequence). The CDR3 is made up of 16 amino acids. The CDR3 sequence is CASSRRDRGSNQPQHF. The CDR3 DNA reads as TGTGCCAGTAGTCGCCGGGACAGGGGGAGCAATCAGCCCCAGCATTTT.

Worth noting for this clone: Different DNA sequences within this sample yield the same CDR3. The V gene is TRBV19, the J gene TRBJ2-1; 11 bases map to TRBD2. Germline V gene data show CDR1 as LNHDA and CDR2 as SQIVND (reference sequence). This CDR3 is built from 16 residues. J lost 1 base, V lost 3 bases, and 2 bases had no gene match. CDR3 sequence reads: CASSITSGSSYNEQFF. The CDR3 DNA follows: TGTGCCAGTAGTATTACTAGCGGGAGTTCCTACAATGAGCAGTTCTTC.

The rearrangement joins TRBV20-1 to TRBJ2-5; D gene ambiguous. Germline-derived CDR1 and CDR2 are DFQATT and SNEGSKA (reference sequence). Deletions cut 1 base from V and 4 bases from J, with 4 bases between. CDR3 length: 11 residues. The CDR3 region has the DNA TGCAGTGCTAGAGTGTCAGAGACCCAGTACTTC. Its protein product is CSARVSETQYF.

This sequence joins TRBV25-1 and TRBJ2-7, with D unclear. Between the trimmed V and J ends, which lost 2 bases and 2 bases, there was a span of 10 bases. Germline V lookup: CDR1 MGHDK, CDR2 SYGVNS. There are 14 residues in the CDR3. The CDR3 loop is CASSEGQNAYEQYF. DNA for the CDR3: TGTGCCAGCAGTGAAGGTCAGAACGCCTACGAGCAGTACTTC.